This TCR beta chain came from a study of T cell changes during pregnancy in multiple sclerosis. Trimming shortened V by 1 base and J by 5 bases, and 12 bases separated the two germline ends. This CDR3 is 13 amino acids long. The germline gives CDR1 GTSNPN, CDR2 SVGIG (reference sequence). Assay: immunoSEQ multiplex PCR; the TCRdb copy retains only in-frame clones and omits some. The data contain about 100,000 clones, about 90% of them singletons. The rearrangement joins TRBV30 to TRBJ2-7; D is possibly TRBD2 (5 bases). This sequence originates from a female donor with multiple sclerosis, enrolled in a pregnancy study. Sequences were derived from peripheral blood, sampled after pregnancy. For the CDR3, the DNA is TGTGCCTGGAGTGGTGTCTCTAGCAACGAGCAGTACTTC. Residues: CAWSGVSSNEQYF.